This TCR beta chain was sequenced during a study of relationships among human T cell subsets. Findings and caveats of the study: Over 50% of CD8+ cytotoxic sequences were in clones over 100 reads; regulatory and Th2 had few.

Anti-CD25 beads selected CD4+CD25+ regulatory T cells from positively selected CD4+ cells. Magnetic beads coated with subset-specific antibodies isolated the T cell subsets. From mRNA, alpha and beta CDR3 regions were amplified using semiquantitative ARM-PCR. Tagged nested gene-specific primers were used first, then communal superprimers amplified exponentially. TCRdb analysed the multiplex PCR reads with MiXCR anew, one entry per CDR3 protein. The sample has 13,000 to 15,000 distinct CDR3 sequences; about 55% are singletons. About this clonotype: Its antigen remains unknown.

Per the germline V gene, CDR1 is MGHDK and CDR2 is SYGVNS. V was clipped by 8 bases and J by 0 bases; unmatched bases: 1. The CDR3 totals 13 residues. Sequencing was carried out using Tregs sorted from blood. J is TRBJ2-5 and V is TRBV25-1, with 9 bases that match TRBD1. The clonotype comes from a man in his forties in good health. The CDR3 protein is CASGTGNQETQYF. The CDR3 DNA is TGTGCCAGCGGGACAGGGAACCAAGAGACCCAGTACTTC.